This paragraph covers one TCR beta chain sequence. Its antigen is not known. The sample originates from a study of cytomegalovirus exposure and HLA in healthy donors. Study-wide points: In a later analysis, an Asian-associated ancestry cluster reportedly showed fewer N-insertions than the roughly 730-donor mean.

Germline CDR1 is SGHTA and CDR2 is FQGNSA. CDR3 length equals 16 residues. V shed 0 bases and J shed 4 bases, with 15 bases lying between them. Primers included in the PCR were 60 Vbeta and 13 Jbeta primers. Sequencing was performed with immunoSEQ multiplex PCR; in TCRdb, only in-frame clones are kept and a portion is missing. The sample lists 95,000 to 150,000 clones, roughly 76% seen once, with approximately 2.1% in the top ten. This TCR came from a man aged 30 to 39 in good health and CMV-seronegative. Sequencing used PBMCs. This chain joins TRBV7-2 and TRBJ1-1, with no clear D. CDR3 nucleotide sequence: TGTGCCAGCAGCTTAGCTGGTTCGGGTTTCGGCACTGAAGCTTTCTTT. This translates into CASSLAGSGFGTEAFF. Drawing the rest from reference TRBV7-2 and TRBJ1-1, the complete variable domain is GAGVSQSPSNKVTEKGKDVELRCDPISGHTALYWYRQSLGQGLEFLIYFQGNSAPDKSGLPSDRFSAERTGGSVSTLTIQRTQQEDSAVYLCASSLAGSGFGTEAFFGQGTRLTVV.